The 14 T cell receptor beta chains presented below share a single source sample, sequenced in a study of blood T cells in healthy people across ages. The authors ran a second PCR of roughly 6 to 12 cycles using a sample-barcoded 5' primer and a J-beta primer mix. MiXCR was run by TCRdb on the 5' RACE reads, yielding one entry per CDR3 protein. The sample has 850,000 to 1,000,000 distinct CDR3 sequences; about 48% are singletons. The material sequenced was blood. The receptors here all came from a man younger than 40 in good health.

This clonotype was counted between two and nine times. The chain links TRBV7-9 to TRBJ1-4, with TRBD1 as a possible D gene (5 bases). CDR1 and CDR2 (germline): SEHNR, FQNEAQ (reference sequence). Between the trimmed V and J ends, which lost 11 bases and 2 bases, there was a span of 18 bases. The CDR3 has 15 residues. Written as DNA, the CDR3 is TGTGCCCTTGGGCAGGGTAGAAGGACTAATGAAAAACTGTTTTTT. Translated, it gives CALGQGRRTNEKLFF.

In its sample, this clonotype was seen a few times. Given a much more abundant clone one base away, this may be a read error. The chain joins TRBV7-2 to TRBJ1-4; no clear D gene. V lost 5 bases to trimming and J lost 7 bases, with 11 bases between them. The CDR3 is 13 residues long. CDR1 and CDR2 from the germline V gene are SGHTA and FQGNSA. The CDR3 DNA follows: TGTGCCAGCAGCGCCCAACCCGGTGAAAAACTGTTTTTT. This sequence encodes CASSAQPGEKLFF. Based on the CDR3 plus reference TRBV7-2 and TRBJ1-4, the full variable domain is GAGVSQSPSNKVTEKGKDVELRCDPISGHTALYWYRQSLGQGLEFLIYFQGNSAPDKSGLPSDRFSAERTGGSVSTLTIQRTQQEDSAVYLCASSAQPGEKLFFGSGTQLSVL.

The sample holds a few counts of this clonotype. This chain joins TRBV12-3 or TRBV12-4 and TRBJ2-1, with 7 bases lining up with TRBD2. The CDR3 has 15 residues. V lost 2 bases and J lost 4; bases outside the gene matches: 5. The CDR3 nucleotides read TGTGCCAGCAGTTTAAGGAGCGGGGCTTACAATGAGCAGTTCTTC. This encodes CASSLRSGAYNEQFF.

This clonotype showed up just a few times. This chain uses TRBV4-2 with TRBJ1-2; no firm D call. The CDR3 is made up of 14 amino acids. Per the germline V gene, CDR1 is LGHNA and CDR2 is YNFKEQ. V was shortened by 0 bases and J by 5 bases, with 10 bases between the two germline ends. The CDR3 DNA reads as TGTGCCAGCAGCCAAGAATCCGGGGATTATGGCTACACCTTC. It yields the protein CASSQESGDYGYTF.

The chain uses TRBV6-2 or TRBV6-3 and TRBJ2-2, with TRBD1 matching 11 bases. Germline CDR1 and CDR2: MNHEY and SVGEGT. The CDR3 extends over 16 amino acids. V lost 11 bases to trimming and J lost 4 bases; unmatched junction nucleotides: 12. The CDR3 loop reads CAGQDRTGGVTGELFF. As DNA, the CDR3 is TGTGCCGGACAAGATCGGACAGGGGGCGTCACCGGGGAGCTGTTTTTT.

The chain couples TRBV24-1 to TRBJ2-3; 10 bases are a match to TRBD2. CDR3 length: 19 amino acids. Per germline, CDR1 KGHDR and CDR2 SFDVKD. Trimming took 4 bases from V and 4 from J; bases not matched to a gene: 16. CDR3 protein: CATSDPVSGGRLVADTQYF. For the CDR3, the DNA is TGTGCCACCAGTGACCCTGTTAGCGGGGGGCGACTGGTCGCAGATACGCAGTATTTT.

The V call is TRBV20-1, the J call TRBJ1-5; D ambiguous. Germline assignment: CDR1 DFQATT and CDR2 SNEGSKA (reference sequence). The CDR3 loop spans 14 amino acids. The ends were cut back, 6 bases at V and 5 bases at J, with 17 bases in the middle. The CDR3 sequence: CSARRTTDYQPQHF. The CDR3 bases are TGCAGTGCGCGACGGACCACCGATTATCAGCCCCAGCATTTT.

The chain uses TRBV7-2 and TRBJ2-7, with 13 positions matching TRBD2. CDR1 SGHTA and CDR2 FQGNSA come from the germline V gene. J gave up 5 bases and V 5 bases, and 9 bases lay outside the gene matches. This CDR3 spans 16 amino acids. The CDR3: CASSLLLAGGFDEQYF. Written as DNA, the CDR3 is TGTGCCAGCAGCCTCCTACTAGCGGGGGGGTTCGACGAGCAGTACTTC. Full variable domain (missing parts from reference TRBV7-2 and TRBJ2-7): GAGVSQSPSNKVTEKGKDVELRCDPISGHTALYWYRQSLGQGLEFLIYFQGNSAPDKSGLPSDRFSAERTGGSVSTLTIQRTQQEDSAVYLCASSLLLAGGFDEQYFGPGTRLTVT.

A remark on this clonotype: A read error may produce the germline difference seen at one junction end. The V call is TRBV27, the J call TRBJ2-5; no clear D. The end of the DNA is better explained by TRBJ2-7, so the J call may be wrong. The V gene's germline CDR1 is MNHEY and CDR2 SMNVEV (reference sequence). The CDR3 sequence is 15 residues long. The CDR3: CASSLSRLGSDEQYF. CDR3 DNA sequence: TGTGCCAGCAGTTTATCGAGACTGGGCTCCGACGAGCAGTACTTC.

This clonotype was seen more than once but under ten times. This chain links TRBV4-1 with TRBJ2-5, with 8 bases matching TRBD2. Germline V gives CDR1 MGHRA, CDR2 YSYEKL. This CDR3 spans 15 amino acids. V was clipped by 0 bases and J by 3 bases; unmatched bases: 3. CDR3: CASSQDSAGEETQYF. The DNA of the CDR3 is TGCGCCAGCAGCCAAGATTCAGCGGGGGAAGAGACCCAGTACTTC.

This clonotype was picked up a small number of times. The chain recombines TRBV4-3 with TRBJ2-7; 7 bases are shared with TRBD1. Germline lookup yields CDR1 LGHNA and CDR2 YSLEER. Trimming at V came to 2 bases and at J to 2 bases, leaving 12 bases not matched to a gene. This CDR3 region has 17 residues. The CDR3 sequence: CASSQTQPGQDAYEQYF. The CDR3, as DNA: TGCGCCAGCAGCCAAACACAGCCCGGACAGGATGCCTACGAGCAGTACTTC.

This clonotype was found a few times. The V and J genes are TRBV6-5 and TRBJ2-1, with TRBD2 identical over 9 bases. CDR1 and CDR2 from the germline V gene are MNHEY and SVGAGI. V shed 0 bases and J 10 bases; nucleotides not matched to a gene: 10. The CDR3 is 16 amino acids. CDR3 region: CASSYSVAGGPQEQFF. Here the CDR3 DNA reads TGTGCCAGCAGTTACTCGGTGGCGGGGGGGCCCCAAGAGCAGTTCTTC.

The rearrangement links TRBV20-1 to TRBJ2-3; TRBD2 aligns across 7 bases. This CDR3 has 15 residues. In germline, CDR1 is DFQATT, CDR2 SNEGSKA (reference sequence). V shed 5 bases, J shed 4 bases, and the junction held 12 bases outside the gene matches. The CDR3 reads CSARGIGGMADTQYF. CDR3 nucleotide sequence: TGCAGTGCTCGAGGGATCGGGGGGATGGCAGATACGCAGTATTTT.

The V gene is TRBV30, the J gene TRBJ2-4; D is uncertain. V lost 4 bases and J lost 1, with 5 bases in between. The CDR3 runs 12 residues. Germline V lookup: CDR1 GTSNPN, CDR2 SVGIG (reference sequence). In DNA, the CDR3 is TGTGCCTGGACTGATGCCAAAAACATTCAGTACTTC. This encodes CAWTDAKNIQYF.